What follows is one T cell receptor (beta chain) and its context. The antigen it recognizes is unknown. Base qualities are missing; no much larger clone stands one base away. Taken with the paper, the label for treatment or condition translates to: allogeneic hematopoietic cell transplantation with graft depleted of TCRalphabeta T cells and CD19 B cells. TCRalphabeta/CD19-depleted allogeneic hematopoietic cell grafts were given to the transplant recipients, all of whom were children. Cut back by 2 bases and 0 bases, the V and J ends lie 5 bases apart. The CDR3 goes from the cysteine to the phenylalanine over 14 residues. The only DNA kept is the CDR3, 42 bases in frame from the first base. This sample is part of a study of T-cell reconstitution after alpha-beta-depleted transplantation in children (dated by TCRdb to 2016 to 2017). In the study overall: Using TCR repertoire profiling, the study followed T-cell immune reconstitution in a quantitative way in children after TCRalphabeta/CD19-depleted allogeneic hematopoietic cell transplantation.

Library prep was done by PCR. The sequencer listed for this sample is Illumina HiSeq 2500. To normalize quantification of the TCRbeta repertoire, the TCR libraries were built with molecular barcoding that relied on unique molecular identifiers. TCRdb redid the processing of the public reads, applying fastp at Q25 and MiXCR, and retained in-frame beta chains. Each CDR3 protein appears once, grouped with its most common genes and DNA. The sample table shows about 58,000 distinct CDR3 sequences, and around 40% are seen once. 95% to 98% of the sample belongs to the ten largest clones. The investigation overall reported the following: The apparently early alphabetaT-cell count recovery about two months after transplant was reportedly dependent on only several hundred rapidly expanded clones derived from non-depleted graft cells. The frequencies of hyperexpanded clones fell over the following months, and after one year, T-cell counts and TCRbeta diversity were mostly attributed to newly produced T cells. In some patients, the high TCRbeta diversity seen at day 60 was put down to recipient T cells and intrathymic progenitors that had survived conditioning.

The TCR originated in a male patient under 18 who had a stem cell transplant for acute lymphoblastic leukemia, so the T cells may come from the graft donor. Recombination joined TRBV12-3 or TRBV12-4 with TRBJ1-5; the D gene cannot be named for sure. Source: PBMCs, mostly from graft donor cells, taken 360 days after TCRalphabeta/CD19-depleted stem cell transplant. For the CDR3, the sequence is CASSLLGSNQPQHF. The nucleotides are TGTGCCAGCAGTTTACTGGGTAGCAATCAGCCCCAGCATTTT.